This passage covers 27 T cell receptor beta chains from one sample sequenced in a study of cytotoxic CD8 clonotypes in ibrutinib-treated CLL (dated by TCRdb to about 2021). The library relied on the immunoSEQ multiplex PCR assay. This immuneACCESS table, as held by TCRdb, lists in-frame sequences with V and J called but not all clones. Of the missing ones, under half trace to an unresolved V gene in checked studies; the others have no known cause. Recorded for this sample are nearly 300,000 clones; around 69% of them occurred a single time. The ten largest clones take up about 5.3% of the sample. The time point tag for this specimen amounts to: progressive disease on ibrutinib. The input for sequencing was PBMCs, taken at disease progression, from a patient treated with ibrutinib. The receptors were gathered from a human donor with chronic lymphocytic leukemia.

The chain is built from TRBV9 and TRBJ2-1; TRBD1 agrees at 7 bases. The CDR3 runs to 15 residues. The germline V gene encodes CDR1 SGDLS and CDR2 YYNGEE. The J segment lost 9 bases and the V segment lost 7 bases, leaving 16 bases of the junction unmatched. The CDR3 reads CASGPLPQGVVEQFF. The CDR3 coding sequence is TGTGCCAGCGGACCCTTACCTCAGGGGGTGGTTGAGCAGTTCTTC.

The chain combines TRBV5-6 with TRBJ2-3; D gene ambiguous. Between the trimmed V and J ends, which lost 0 bases and 1 base, there was a span of 6 bases. CDR1 is SGHDT and CDR2 is YYEEEE in the germline V gene. The CDR3 runs to 14 residues. The CDR3 region is CASSLELGTDTQYF. The CDR3 nucleotides are TGTGCCAGCAGCTTGGAGCTAGGCACAGATACGCAGTATTTT.

The chain is built from TRBV7-2 and TRBJ2-5; the D gene could be TRBD1 or TRBD2 (5 bases each). CDR1 is SGHTA, CDR2 FQGNSA, per germline. Trimming cost V 5 bases and J 4 bases, with 14 bases left between them. This CDR3 comprises 14 residues. CDR3 amino acids: CASSRLGAGETQYF. CDR3 nucleotide sequence: TGTGCCAGCAGCAGACTCGGGGCAGGAGAGACCCAGTACTTC.

This clone was seen only a few times. This chain connects TRBV7-9 to TRBJ1-2; no clear D. CDR3 size: 14 residues. Per the germline V gene, CDR1 is SEHNR and CDR2 is FQNEAQ (reference sequence). The germline V and J ends were trimmed by 5 bases and 3 bases, with 13 bases remaining between them. CDR3 nucleotides: TGTGCCAGCAGCCCGAAGACGAATTACTATGGCTACACCTTC. The encoded protein is CASSPKTNYYGYTF. Supplemented by reference TRBV7-9 and TRBJ1-2, the full variable domain reads DTGVSQNPRHKITKRGQNVTFRCDPISEHNRLYWYRQTLGQGPEFLTYFQNEAQLEKSRLLSDRFSAERPKGSFSTLEIQRTEQGDSAMYLCASSPKTNYYGYTFGSGTRLTVV.

In the case of this clone: The sample holds other DNA sequences that translate to the same CDR3. This chain connects TRBV19 to TRBJ1-1, with D possibly matching TRBD1 (5 bases). This CDR3 has 14 residues. V lost 8 bases and J lost 0, with 13 bases in between. Germline lookup yields CDR1 LNHDA and CDR2 SQIVND (reference sequence). The CDR3 reads CASSLRGLNTEAFF. CDR3 nucleotide sequence: TGTGCCAGTTCCCTTAGGGGTTTGAACACTGAAGCTTTCTTT.

There are a few counts of this clone. This chain uses TRBV7-3 with TRBJ2-3; 9 bases are a match to TRBD1. CDR1 SGHTA and CDR2 FQGTGA come from the germline V gene. The CDR3 length is 15 residues. V was pared by 5 bases and J by 4 bases, with 7 bases of the junction left unmatched. CDR3 loop: CASSLHRGRADTQYF. In DNA, the CDR3 is TGTGCCAGCAGCCTTCACAGGGGGCGCGCAGATACGCAGTATTTT. Combining the CDR3 with reference TRBV7-3 and TRBJ2-3 gives the whole variable domain GAGVSQTPSNKVTEKGKYVELRCDPISGHTALYWYRQSLGQGPEFLIYFQGTGAADDSGLPNDRFFAVRPEGSVSTLKIQRTERGDSAVYLCASSLHRGRADTQYFGPGTRLTVL.

The chain uses TRBV19 and TRBJ2-7; unclear D gene. Germline V gene data show CDR1 as LNHDA and CDR2 as SQIVND (reference sequence). Trimming pared 3 bases from V and 0 bases from J, leaving 9 bases between. The CDR3 is made up of 14 amino acids. CDR3 region: CASSIRRSSYEQYF. In DNA form, the CDR3 reads TGTGCCAGTAGTATTCGGCGGAGCTCCTACGAGCAGTACTTC.

This sequence joins TRBV10-2 and TRBJ1-1; D remains ambiguous. V was pared by 5 bases and J by 0 bases, with 16 bases between. This CDR3 has 16 residues. From germline, CDR1 is WSHSY and CDR2 SAAADI. CDR3 coding DNA: TGCGCCAGCAGTAAAAAAGTGTTGGAGATGAACACTGAAGCTTTCTTT. It codes for CASSKKVLEMNTEAFF.

Only a few counts were recorded for this clone. This chain connects TRBV7-9 to TRBJ2-7, with TRBD1 identical over 8 bases. Germline-derived CDR1 and CDR2 are SEHNR and FQNEAQ (reference sequence). V lost 5 bases to trimming and J lost 7 bases; unmatched junction nucleotides: 10. This CDR3 is 14 amino acids long. The DNA for the CDR3 is TGTGCCAGCAGCCCCCGGACAGGGATCGGGGAGCAGTACTTC. Translating gives CASSPRTGIGEQYF.

This chain uses TRBV29-1 with TRBJ1-3; 7 nucleotides match TRBD1. The J segment lost 0 bases and the V segment lost 1 base, leaving 6 bases of the junction unmatched. The CDR3 covers 16 residues. The germline CDR1 and CDR2 sequences are SQVTM and ANQGSEA. The CDR3 loop reads CSVEADRAASGNTIYF. The CDR3 region has the DNA TGCAGCGTTGAAGCAGACAGGGCGGCCTCTGGAAACACCATATATTTT.

The V and J genes are TRBV4-1 and TRBJ2-2, with a tentative D call TRBD1 (5 bases). The CDR3 is 16 amino acids. V was shortened by 3 bases and J by 4 bases, with 15 bases between the two germline ends. Germline V CDR1 and CDR2: MGHRA, YSYEKL. This CDR3 reads CASSHRQTGPTGELFF. CDR3 DNA sequence: TGCGCCAGCAGCCACCGACAGACCGGACCCACCGGGGAGCTGTTTTTT.

This clone has just one count. The chain recombines TRBV6-1 with TRBJ1-1; D perhaps matches TRBD1 (5 bases). The CDR3 runs 12 residues. Germline values: CDR1 MNHNS, CDR2 SASEGT. V lost 2 bases, J lost 11 bases, and 12 bases lay in between. The CDR3 DNA reads as TGTGCCAGCAGTGAAATAGGACAAGTTGCTTTCTTT. The encoded protein is CASSEIGQVAFF.

Only a few counts were recorded for this clone. The rearrangement joins TRBV7-8 to TRBJ1-1; D unclear. CDR3 length: 16 amino acids. Germline lookup yields CDR1 SGHVS and CDR2 FQNEAQ. Trimming stripped 0 bases from V and 0 bases from J, with 11 bases between. The CDR3 region is CASSLATPNLNTEAFF. CDR3 sequence (DNA): TGTGCCAGCAGCTTAGCGACTCCTAACTTGAACACTGAAGCTTTCTTT.

J is TRBJ2-3 and V is TRBV7-8; the match to TRBD2 covers 8 bases. Losses at the gene ends were 2 bases for V and 7 bases for J; bases not matched to a gene: 8. Germline-derived CDR1 and CDR2 are SGHVS and FQNEAQ. The CDR3 is made up of 15 amino acids. The DNA of the CDR3 is TGTGCCAGCAGCTTACAAGCGGGAGCGAGAAATACGCAGTATTTT. The encoded protein is CASSLQAGARNTQYF.

The rearrangement joins TRBV16 to TRBJ2-2, with D possibly being TRBD2 (6 bases). Per the germline V gene, CDR1 is KGHSY and CDR2 is FQNENV. This CDR3 contains 14 residues. Between the trimmed V and J ends, which lost 4 bases and 7 bases, there was a span of 13 bases. The CDR3 DNA reads TGTGCCAGCAGCCGCGGCGGGATCCTCGGGGAGCTGTTTTTT. Translation gives CASSRGGILGELFF.

V gene TRBV7-8 combines with J gene TRBJ1-5, with D unclear. Germline-derived CDR1 and CDR2 are SGHVS and FQNEAQ. The CDR3 covers 14 residues. V lost 5 bases, J lost 4 bases, and 12 bases lay in between. CDR3: CASSTHRTNQPQHF. The DNA for the CDR3 is TGTGCCAGCAGCACGCACCGAACAAATCAGCCCCAGCATTTT.

The rearrangement uses TRBV6-6 and TRBJ2-7; 8 bases are shared with TRBD1. This CDR3 spans 15 amino acids. Unmatched junction bases numbered 6, after V lost 1 base and J lost 4 bases. Germline CDR1 is MNHNY and CDR2 is SVGAGI (reference sequence). The CDR3 nucleotides are TGTGCCAGCAGTTACTTCAGGACAGGGTTGTACGAGCAGTACTTC. It translates to CASSYFRTGLYEQYF.

The rearrangement joins TRBV29-1 to TRBJ2-1, with TRBD2 identical over 12 bases. The CDR3 has 17 amino acids. Trimming took 3 bases from V and 2 from J; bases not matched to a gene: 8. Germline V gene lookup returns CDR1 SQVTM and CDR2 ANQGSEA. The CDR3: CSVEGLAGGPTYNEQFF. DNA of the CDR3: TGCAGCGTTGAGGGTCTAGCGGGGGGGCCCACCTACAATGAGCAGTTCTTC.

The chain links TRBV5-1 to TRBJ1-3; a weak D match, TRBD1 (5 bases). CDR1 is SGHRS, CDR2 YFSETQ, per germline. The CDR3 is 15 residues long. The V end was cut by 4 bases, the J end by 1 base, with 12 bases between. The CDR3 region has the DNA TGCGCCAGCAGCAAGGGGCCAGAGTCTGGAAACACCATATATTTT. Protein product: CASSKGPESGNTIYF. Drawing the rest from reference TRBV5-1 and TRBJ1-3, the complete variable domain is KAGVTQTPRYLIKTRGQQVTLSCSPISGHRSVSWYQQTPGQGLQFLFEYFSETQRNKGNFPGRFSGRQFSNSRSEMNVSTLELGDSALYLCASSKGPESGNTIYFGEGSWLTVV.

This chain joins TRBV9 and TRBJ2-6; 7 nucleotides line up with TRBD1. CDR3 length: 15 residues. Germline lookup yields CDR1 SGDLS and CDR2 YYNGEE. V lost 3 bases and J lost 4; bases outside the gene matches: 4. CDR3 bases: TGTGCCAGCAGCGCCGACAGGGAGGGGGCCAACGTCCTGACTTTC. It encodes CASSADREGANVLTF.

The chain joins TRBV5-1 to TRBJ2-5, with 7 bases identical to TRBD1. Germline CDR1 is SGHRS and CDR2 is YFSETQ. The CDR3 covers 14 residues. V trimming: 4 bases; J trimming: 2 bases; junction bases outside the gene matches: 5. The CDR3 bases are TGCGCCAGCAGCCTTCGGACAGGTCAAGAGACCCAGTACTTC. It encodes CASSLRTGQETQYF.

This rearrangement joins TRBV5-1 to TRBJ2-3; 12 bases fit TRBD2. The CDR3 has 17 amino acids. The V gene's germline CDR1 is SGHRS and CDR2 YFSETQ. The ends lost 4 bases at V and 0 bases at J; junction bases unmatched: 6. CDR3: CASSSGLAGTSTDTQYF. The CDR3 DNA reads as TGCGCCAGCAGCAGCGGACTAGCGGGGACGAGCACAGATACGCAGTATTTT.

This sequence joins TRBV6-5 and TRBJ2-3; no reliable D call. CDR3 length: 14 amino acids. Germline V lookup: CDR1 MNHEY, CDR2 SVGAGI. V lost 2 bases to trimming and J lost 4 bases, with 10 bases between them. The CDR3 reads CASSYVAAPDTQYF. The CDR3 region has the DNA TGTGCCAGCAGTTACGTTGCGGCTCCAGATACGCAGTATTTT.

This clone turned up a few times. Other DNA sequences in this specimen translate into the identical CDR3. This chain joins TRBV5-1 and TRBJ2-7; 8 nucleotides align to TRBD1. Germline V gene data show CDR1 as SGHRS and CDR2 as YFSETQ. V gave up 7 bases and J gave up 2 bases; unmatched junction bases: 2. The CDR3 sequence is 12 residues long. CDR3 in DNA: TGCGCCAGCGGACAGGGCCCCTACGAGCAGTACTTC. Its protein product is CASGQGPYEQYF.

This sequence joins TRBV5-5 and TRBJ1-1; D call uncertain. Germline V lookup: CDR1 SGHKS, CDR2 YYEKEE (reference sequence). The CDR3 runs to 14 residues. V lost 4 bases to trimming and J lost 0 bases, with 10 bases between them. The CDR3 loop is CASSRSRVNTEAFF. In nucleotides, the CDR3 is TGTGCCAGCAGCCGAAGCCGGGTGAACACTGAAGCTTTCTTT.

About this clone itself: Compared with germline, one end of the junction differs, possibly owing to a read error. The V gene is TRBV7-9, the J gene TRBJ2-1; TRBD2 matches at 12 bases. The CDR3 spans 14 residues. CDR1 and CDR2 from the germline V gene are SEHNR and FQNEAQ (reference sequence). CDR3 nucleotide sequence: TGTGCCAGCAGCCTAGCGGGAGGGGGTTATGAGCAGTTCTTC. Its translation is CASSLAGGGYEQFF. The full variable domain, with the rest looked up from reference TRBV7-9 and TRBJ2-1, is DTGVSQNPRHKITKRGQNVTFRCDPISEHNRLYWYRQTLGQGPEFLTYFQNEAQLEKSRLLSDRFSAERPKGSFSTLEIQRTEQGDSAMYLCASSLAGGGYEQFFGPGTRLTVL.

This chain links TRBV9 with TRBJ2-2; D perhaps matches TRBD2 (5 bases). V was shortened by 0 bases and J by 1 base, with 10 bases between the two germline ends. Germline CDR1 and CDR2: SGDLS and YYNGEE. The CDR3 extends over 16 amino acids. Written as DNA, the CDR3 is TGTGCCAGCAGCGTAGTGGCAAGCGGGAACACCGGGGAGCTGTTTTTT. It yields the protein CASSVVASGNTGELFF.